This passage covers 27 T cell receptor beta chains from one sample sequenced in a study of T-cell reconstitution after alpha-beta-depleted transplantation in children. Unique molecular identifiers were built into the TCRbeta library. TCRdb redid the calling of the PCR reads with MiXCR, one entry per CDR3 protein. The sample has 45,000 to 50,000 distinct CDR3 sequences; 40% to 60% are singletons. This specimen consisted of peripheral blood, obtained before TCRalphabeta/CD19-depleted stem cell transplant. Every receptor here comes from a boy younger than two with SCID, due to receive a stem cell transplant.

This clonotype was seen ten or more times. The V and J genes are TRBV6-1 and TRBJ2-1; D is uncertain. CDR1 MNHNS and CDR2 SASEGT come from the germline V gene. The ends were cut back, 5 bases at V and 8 bases at J, with 10 bases in the middle. The CDR3 has 12 residues. CDR3 loop: CASSHSRDEQFF. The CDR3 DNA is TGTGCCAGCAGTCATAGTAGGGATGAGCAGTTCTTC.

V gene TRBV7-9 combines with J gene TRBJ1-4; D gene ambiguous. The germline V gene encodes CDR1 SEHNR and CDR2 FQNEAQ (reference sequence). The CDR3 has 13 residues. With 4 bases removed from V and 6 bases from J, the gap between germline ends came to 9 bases. The chain's CDR3 is CASSSPWDEKLFF. As DNA, the CDR3 is TGTGCCAGCAGCTCCCCTTGGGATGAAAAACTGTTTTTT.

This clonotype showed up just a few times. The J gene is TRBJ2-1, the V gene TRBV20-1; D not resolved. The germline V gene encodes CDR1 DFQATT and CDR2 SNEGSKA (reference sequence). V lost 1 base to trimming and J lost 6 bases, with 19 bases between them. This CDR3 spans 16 amino acids. CDR3 loop: CSARGTDPLFFNEQFF. CDR3 nucleotides: TGCAGTGCTAGAGGGACCGATCCGCTCTTTTTCAATGAGCAGTTCTTC.

This clonotype was observed many times. V and J are TRBV3-1 and TRBJ2-3, with D perhaps TRBD2 (6 bases). Per germline, CDR1 LGHDT and CDR2 YNNKEL (reference sequence). V lost 3 bases and J lost 1, with 14 bases in between. CDR3 length equals 16 residues. CDR3 sequence: CASSQPAGGGTDTQYF. For the CDR3, the DNA is TGTGCCAGCAGCCAGCCCGCCGGGGGTGGCACAGATACGCAGTATTTT.

The CDR3 loop reads CSVQTRGTGGRETQYF. DNA for the CDR3: TGCAGCGTTCAAACCCGTGGGACAGGGGGCAGGGAGACCCAGTACTTC. V gene TRBV29-1 combines with J gene TRBJ2-5; 12 bases fit TRBD1. J gave up 5 bases and V 5 bases, and 12 bases lay outside the gene matches. From germline, CDR1 is SQVTM and CDR2 ANQGSEA. This CDR3 contains 16 residues. Filled out from reference TRBV29-1 and TRBJ2-5, the complete variable domain reads SAVISQKPSRDICQRGTSLTIQCQVDSQVTMMFWYRQQPGQSLTLIATANQGSEATYESGFVIDKFPISRPNLTFSTLTVSNMSPEDSSIYLCSVQTRGTGGRETQYFGPGTRLLVL.

This clonotype was counted at least ten times. The J gene is TRBJ1-2, the V gene TRBV2; no clear D gene. CDR1 is SNHLY, CDR2 FYNNEI, per germline. V was clipped by 0 bases and J by 4 bases, with 9 bases between them. The CDR3 covers 14 residues. The CDR3 DNA is TGTGCCAGCAGTGAAGCGCGTGGGTCCTATGGCTACACCTTC. It yields the protein CASSEARGSYGYTF.

The chain carries TRBV20-1 and TRBJ2-3, with D possibly being TRBD1 (6 bases). CDR3 length: 14 residues. The germline V gene has CDR1 DFQATT and CDR2 SNEGSKA (reference sequence). V lost 3 bases and J 3 bases, leaving 13 bases between the germline ends. The CDR3 nucleotides read TGCAGTGCTAGGACAGGCCAACCTACAGATACGCAGTATTTT. Residues: CSARTGQPTDTQYF.

The CDR3 spells CASSQDLGSSYEQYF. CDR3 DNA: TGTGCCAGCAGCCAAGATCTGGGGAGCTCCTACGAGCAGTACTTC. The chain is built from TRBV4-2 and TRBJ2-7, with a weak D call TRBD2 (5 bases). The CDR3 length is 15 residues. V was trimmed by 0 bases and J by 0 bases, leaving 9 bases between them. Germline values: CDR1 LGHNA, CDR2 YNFKEQ.

The CDR3 sequence is CAIGPGPGPTYEQYF. CDR3 in DNA: TGTGCCATCGGCCCTGGGCCGGGCCCGACCTACGAGCAGTACTTC. The V gene is TRBV5-3, the J gene TRBJ2-7, with D uncertain. TRBV5-3 is an ORF, and what it does is uncertain. This CDR3 spans 15 amino acids. V was cut by 9 bases and J by 2 bases, with 21 bases left in between.

This clonotype was observed a handful of times. V gene TRBV5-8 combines with J gene TRBJ2-4; tentatively, D is TRBD2 (5 bases). This CDR3 spans 14 amino acids. Per the germline V gene, CDR1 is SGHTS and CDR2 is YDEGEE. V was trimmed by 4 bases and J by 8 bases, leaving 16 bases between them. The CDR3 sequence is CASSPTSLRDIQYF. The CDR3 DNA follows: TGTGCCAGCAGCCCCACGTCCCTGAGGGACATTCAGTACTTC.

This clonotype was recorded only once. V gene TRBV11-2 combines with J gene TRBJ1-2; no definite D call. The CDR3 extends over 14 amino acids. Germline values: CDR1 SGHAT, CDR2 FQNNGV. Trimming left V 4 bases short and J 5 bases short, with 14 bases between. Here the CDR3 DNA reads TGTGCCAGCAGCTCTCCGGGAGCTTTTTATGGCTACACCTTC. Translation gives CASSSPGAFYGYTF.

This chain connects TRBV9 to TRBJ2-5; tentative D call: TRBD2 (6 bases). The ends were cut back, 0 bases at V and 4 bases at J, with 7 bases in the middle. The germline CDR1 and CDR2 sequences are SGDLS and YYNGEE. This CDR3 is built from 13 residues. For the CDR3, the DNA is TGTGCCAGCAGCGTAGACGGGGGAGAGACCCAGTACTTC. Protein: CASSVDGGETQYF.

This clonotype has a single count. The chain is built from TRBV28 and TRBJ1-5, with D possibly matching TRBD1 (5 bases). CDR3 size: 15 residues. Per the germline V gene, CDR1 is MDHEN and CDR2 is SYDVKM. V was clipped by 3 bases and J by 3 bases, with 12 bases between them. The CDR3 loop is CASSFIDSVNQPQHF. CDR3 DNA: TGTGCCAGCAGTTTTATCGACAGTGTCAATCAGCCCCAGCATTTT.

J is TRBJ1-2 and V is TRBV2, with D hard to call. There are 11 residues in the CDR3. CDR1 is SNHLY, CDR2 FYNNEI, per germline. V lost 3 bases and J lost 8, with 7 bases in between. CDR3 nucleotide sequence: TGTGCCAGCAGTGAGGGATACGGCTACACCTTC. It is translated as CASSEGYGYTF.

The V call is TRBV27, the J call TRBJ1-1; the match to TRBD1 covers 7 bases. The trim removed 3 bases at V and 3 bases at J, leaving 7 bases unmatched. Germline V CDR1 and CDR2: MNHEY, SMNVEV (reference sequence). This CDR3 spans 15 amino acids. The CDR3 reads CASSFIDRADTEAFF. In nucleotides, the CDR3 is TGTGCCAGCAGTTTCATAGACAGGGCCGACACTGAAGCTTTCTTT.

The rearrangement joins TRBV24-1 to TRBJ2-5; 8 nucleotides match TRBD1. The CDR3 is 18 residues long. Looked up from germline, CDR1 is KGHDR and CDR2 is SFDVKD. The DNA of the CDR3 is TGTCTTACCAGTGATCCCAACAGGGGGGCAGCTTTCCAAGAGACCCAGTACTTC. Translated, it gives CLTSDPNRGAAFQETQYF.

This clonotype turned up a few times. This sequence joins TRBV6-1 and TRBJ2-2; tentatively, D is TRBD1 (8 bases). There are 16 residues in the CDR3. From germline, CDR1 is MNHNS and CDR2 SASEGT. Trimming shortened V by 4 bases and J by 1 base, and 13 bases separated the two germline ends. The CDR3 loop is CASSGGGQVNTGELFF. As DNA, the CDR3 is TGTGCCAGCAGTGGGGGGGGACAGGTGAACACCGGGGAGCTGTTTTTT.

The chain links TRBV28 to TRBJ1-1; D is uncertain. The ends were cut back, 8 bases at V and 0 bases at J, with 16 bases in the middle. The CDR3 runs 15 residues. CDR1 is MDHEN and CDR2 is SYDVKM in the germline V gene. CDR3 sequence reads: CASLRMGYVNTEAFF. DNA of the CDR3: TGTGCCAGCCTTCGTATGGGCTACGTGAACACTGAAGCTTTCTTT. Combining the CDR3 with reference TRBV28 and TRBJ1-1 gives the whole variable domain DVKVTQSSRYLVKRTGEKVFLECVQDMDHENMFWYRQDPGLGLRLIYFSYDVKMKEKGDIPEGYSVSREKKERFSLILESASTNQTSMYLCASLRMGYVNTEAFFGQGTRLTVV.

The chain links TRBV20-1 to TRBJ1-4; D perhaps matches TRBD1 (5 bases). Trimming shortened V by 0 bases and J by 6 bases, and 11 bases separated the two germline ends. The CDR3 totals 14 residues. Germline-derived CDR1 and CDR2 are DFQATT and SNEGSKA (reference sequence). This CDR3 is CSAREGSGHEKLFF. DNA of the CDR3: TGCAGTGCTAGAGAGGGGTCGGGGCATGAAAAACTGTTTTTT.

This chain links TRBV12-3 or TRBV12-4 with TRBJ2-3, with TRBD2 matching 8 bases. The CDR3 extends over 16 amino acids. The V gene end was trimmed by 5 bases and the J gene end by 7 bases; junction bases not matched to a gene: 14. CDR3 coding DNA: TGTGCCAGCAGTGACGCCGGGACTAGGGTAACCAATACGCAGTATTTT. Amino acid sequence: CASSDAGTRVTNTQYF.

This clonotype was observed a handful of times. The J gene is TRBJ2-1, the V gene TRBV27, with D perhaps being TRBD1 or TRBD2 (6 bases each). From germline, CDR1 is MNHEY and CDR2 SMNVEV (reference sequence). The CDR3 covers 15 residues. The V gene lost 2 bases and the J gene lost 10 bases, with 18 bases spanning the gap. The CDR3 sequence: CASSLDGGPFGEQFF. The CDR3 DNA reads TGTGCCAGCAGTTTAGACGGGGGCCCTTTCGGGGAGCAGTTCTTC.

The V and J genes are TRBV5-6 and TRBJ1-5, with 10 bases aligning to TRBD1. CDR1 and CDR2 (germline): SGHDT, YYEEEE. This CDR3 comprises 14 residues. V shed 4 bases and J 6 bases; nucleotides not matched to a gene: 4. CDR3 DNA: TGTGCCAGCAGCCGGACAGGGGGGTCTCAGCCCCAGCATTTT. It codes for CASSRTGGSQPQHF.

Concerning this clonotype: This is likely a read error, given that the CDR3 carries no conserved phenylalanine or tryptophan at its end. The rearrangement links TRBV20-1 to TRBJ2-7; a possible D gene is TRBD2 (7 bases). Germline CDR1 is DFQATT and CDR2 is SNEGSKA (reference sequence). Trimming pared 6 bases from V and 6 bases from J, leaving 18 bases between. This CDR3 has 13 amino acids. CDR3 residues: CSAPWGGEVEQYI. DNA for the CDR3: TGCAGTGCCCCCTGGGGGGGCGAGGTCGAGCAGTACATC.

The rearrangement joins TRBV29-1 to TRBJ1-2; 10 positions match TRBD1. The ends lost 7 bases at V and 4 bases at J; junction bases unmatched: 6. This CDR3 has 13 residues. Germline CDR1 and CDR2: SQVTM and ANQGSEA. This chain's CDR3 is CSAADRGVYGYTF. In DNA, the CDR3 is TGCAGCGCCGCGGACAGGGGGGTCTATGGCTACACCTTC. Filled out from reference TRBV29-1 and TRBJ1-2, the complete variable domain reads SAVISQKPSRDICQRGTSLTIQCQVDSQVTMMFWYRQQPGQSLTLIATANQGSEATYESGFVIDKFPISRPNLTFSTLTVSNMSPEDSSIYLCSAADRGVYGYTFGSGTRLTVV.

CDR3 DNA sequence: TGTGCCAGCAGCTTAGCGCCTTCGGACAGGTCGGAAAAACTGTTTTTT. Translating gives CASSLAPSDRSEKLFF. The chain couples TRBV7-9 to TRBJ1-4, with 7 bases that match TRBD1. The length of the CDR3 is 16 residues. Germline V gene sequence: CDR1 SEHNR, CDR2 FQNEAQ (reference sequence). With 0 bases clipped from V and 8 bases from J, the junction kept 9 bases outside the gene matches. Complete variable domain (other parts from reference TRBV7-9 and TRBJ1-4): DTGVSQNPRHKITKRGQNVTFRCDPISEHNRLYWYRQTLGQGPEFLTYFQNEAQLEKSRLLSDRFSAERPKGSFSTLEIQRTEQGDSAMYLCASSLAPSDRSEKLFFGSGTQLSVL.

The V gene is TRBV5-1, the J gene TRBJ2-3, with 7 bases fitting TRBD1. The V gene's germline CDR1 is SGHRS and CDR2 YFSETQ. With 7 bases clipped from V and 1 base from J, the junction kept 9 bases outside the gene matches. The CDR3 consists of 15 residues. CDR3 in amino acids: CASYLRDSGTDTQYF. The CDR3 bases are TGCGCCAGCTACCTCCGGGACAGCGGCACAGATACGCAGTATTTT.

The chain combines TRBV4-1 with TRBJ1-1, with a tentative D call TRBD1 (6 bases). The length of the CDR3 is 16 residues. V lost 0 bases to trimming and J lost 1 base, with 12 bases between them. The germline V gene has CDR1 MGHRA and CDR2 YSYEKL. The CDR3 spells CASSQDATGPNTEAFF. The CDR3 nucleotides are TGCGCCAGCAGCCAAGACGCGACAGGACCGAACACTGAAGCTTTCTTT.